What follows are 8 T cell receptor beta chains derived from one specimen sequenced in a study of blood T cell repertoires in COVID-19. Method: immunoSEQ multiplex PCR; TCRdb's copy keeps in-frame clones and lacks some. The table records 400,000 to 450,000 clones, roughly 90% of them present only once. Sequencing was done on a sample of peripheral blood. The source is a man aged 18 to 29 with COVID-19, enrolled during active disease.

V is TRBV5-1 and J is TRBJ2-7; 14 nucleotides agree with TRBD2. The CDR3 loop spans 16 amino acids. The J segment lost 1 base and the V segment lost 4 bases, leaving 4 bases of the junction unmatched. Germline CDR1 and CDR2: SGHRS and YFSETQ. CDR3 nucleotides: TGCGCCAGCAGCGCGGGACTAGCGGGGGATTCCTACGAGCAGTACTTC. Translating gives CASSAGLAGDSYEQYF.

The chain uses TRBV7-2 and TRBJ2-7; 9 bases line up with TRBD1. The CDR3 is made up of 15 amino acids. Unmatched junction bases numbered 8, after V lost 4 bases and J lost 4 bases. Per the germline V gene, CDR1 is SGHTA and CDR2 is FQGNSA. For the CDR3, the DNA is TGTGCCAGCAGCTCCGGACAGGGGATTTCTTACGAGCAGTACTTC. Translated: CASSSGQGISYEQYF.

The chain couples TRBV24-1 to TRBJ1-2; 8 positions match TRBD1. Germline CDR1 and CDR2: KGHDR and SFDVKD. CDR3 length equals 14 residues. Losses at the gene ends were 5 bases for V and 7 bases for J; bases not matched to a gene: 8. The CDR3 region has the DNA TGTGCCACCAGTGCGACAGGACAGGGTGGTGGCTACACCTTC. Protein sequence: CATSATGQGGGYTF.

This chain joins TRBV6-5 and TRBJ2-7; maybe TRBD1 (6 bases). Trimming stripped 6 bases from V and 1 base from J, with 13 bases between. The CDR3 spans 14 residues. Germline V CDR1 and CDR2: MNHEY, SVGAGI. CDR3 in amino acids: CASRRTVSSYEQYF. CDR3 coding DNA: TGTGCCAGCAGACGGACAGTCTCTTCCTACGAGCAGTACTTC.

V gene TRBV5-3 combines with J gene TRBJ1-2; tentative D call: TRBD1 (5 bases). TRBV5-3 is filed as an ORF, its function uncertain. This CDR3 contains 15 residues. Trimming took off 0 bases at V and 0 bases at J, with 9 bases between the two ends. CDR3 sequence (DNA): TGTGCCAGAAGCTTGGACAGGCGAGCTAACTATGGCTACACCTTC. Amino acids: CARSLDRRANYGYTF.

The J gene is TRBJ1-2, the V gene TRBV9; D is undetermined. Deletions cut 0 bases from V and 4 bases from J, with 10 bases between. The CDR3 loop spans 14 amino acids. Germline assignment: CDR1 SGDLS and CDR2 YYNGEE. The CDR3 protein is CASSVGPQLYGYTF. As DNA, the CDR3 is TGTGCCAGCAGCGTAGGACCACAGCTCTATGGCTACACCTTC. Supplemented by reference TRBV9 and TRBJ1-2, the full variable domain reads DSGVTQTPKHLITATGQRVTLRCSPRSGDLSVYWYQQSLDQGLQFLIQYYNGEERAKGNILERFSAQQFPDLHSELNLSSLELGDSALYFCASSVGPQLYGYTFGSGTRLTVV.

For the CDR3, the DNA is TGTGCCAGCAGTGAAGCGACAGGGACGAACACCGGGGAGCTGTTTTTT. It is translated as CASSEATGTNTGELFF. The chain is built from TRBV2 and TRBJ2-2; 7 bases are a match to TRBD1. V trimming: 0 bases; J trimming: 0 bases; junction bases outside the gene matches: 1. This CDR3 contains 16 residues. Germline V gene lookup returns CDR1 SNHLY and CDR2 FYNNEI.

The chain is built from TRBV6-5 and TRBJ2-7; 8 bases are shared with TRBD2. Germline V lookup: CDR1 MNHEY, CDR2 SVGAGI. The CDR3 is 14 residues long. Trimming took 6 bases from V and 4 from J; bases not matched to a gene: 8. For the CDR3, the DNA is TGTGCCAGCAGGAAGAGCGGGAGTGGTTACGAGCAGTACTTC. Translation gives CASRKSGSGYEQYF.